Each of the 28 T cell receptor beta chains below was sequenced from the same sample in a study of siplizumab effects on memory and regulatory T cells. Some clones are missing from TCRdb's copy, which holds only in-frame ones; the method was immunoSEQ multiplex PCR. The table has roughly 100,000 clones, about 93% seen once. Sequencing was performed on CD4+ T cells sorted from blood. Receptors were obtained from a human donor in good health.

V usage is TRBV5-1 and J usage is TRBJ2-3, with TRBD2 matching over 7 bases. CDR3 size: 16 residues. The V gene's germline CDR1 is SGHRS and CDR2 YFSETQ. V trimming: 4 bases; J trimming: 2 bases; junction bases outside the gene matches: 10. The CDR3 is CASSATSVTATDTQYF. The DNA for the CDR3 is TGCGCCAGCAGCGCCACTAGCGTCACGGCCACAGATACGCAGTATTTT.

This chain joins TRBV30 and TRBJ2-7; 16 nucleotides match TRBD2. J was trimmed by 5 bases and V by 3 bases; bases with no gene match: 7. This CDR3 is built from 16 residues. CDR1 GTSNPN and CDR2 SVGIG come from the germline V gene (reference sequence). In DNA, the CDR3 is TGTGCCTGGAGGCCGGGACTAGCGGGAGGGCAACACGAGCAGTACTTC. This encodes CAWRPGLAGGQHEQYF.

This clone has only one observation. This sequence joins TRBV11-2 and TRBJ1-2; D gene unclear. V lost 1 base to trimming and J lost 6 bases, with 12 bases between them. Germline V gives CDR1 SGHAT, CDR2 FQNNGV. The CDR3 is 14 amino acids. The CDR3 DNA is TGTGCCAGCAGCTTAGTTCAATCGGGCCATGGCTACACCTTC. Amino acids: CASSLVQSGHGYTF.

CDR3 nucleotides: TGTGCCAGTACTCTGATGGGGGGTGTCGGCAATCAGCCCCAGCATTTT. Its translation is CASTLMGGVGNQPQHF. The gene calls are TRBV19 and TRBJ1-5; possible D gene TRBD1, 5 bases. V gave up 7 bases and J gave up 2 bases, with 18 bases separating them. Germline CDR1 and CDR2: LNHDA and SQIVND (reference sequence). The CDR3 consists of 16 residues.

The V call is TRBV5-1, the J call TRBJ1-2; possible D gene TRBD1, 5 bases. The CDR3 spans 14 residues. Germline V gene sequence: CDR1 SGHRS, CDR2 YFSETQ. Trimming removed 4 bases from V and 2 bases from J, with 12 bases in between. CDR3 residues: CASSQGPINYGYTF. CDR3 in DNA: TGCGCCAGCAGCCAGGGACCGATAAACTATGGCTACACCTTC. The entire variable domain, with the rest obtained from reference TRBV5-1 and TRBJ1-2, is as follows: KAGVTQTPRYLIKTRGQQVTLSCSPISGHRSVSWYQQTPGQGLQFLFEYFSETQRNKGNFPGRFSGRQFSNSRSEMNVSTLELGDSALYLCASSQGPINYGYTFGSGTRLTVV.

This chain uses TRBV7-9 with TRBJ2-7, with a weak D call TRBD2 (6 bases). The V gene's germline CDR1 is SEHNR and CDR2 FQNEAQ (reference sequence). There are 14 residues in the CDR3. V lost 1 base and J lost 3, with 10 bases in between. This CDR3 is CASSLGPTSYEQYF. CDR3 coding DNA: TGTGCCAGCAGCTTAGGTCCGACTAGCTACGAGCAGTACTTC. Full variable domain (rest looked up from reference TRBV7-9 and TRBJ2-7): DTGVSQNPRHKITKRGQNVTFRCDPISEHNRLYWYRQTLGQGPEFLTYFQNEAQLEKSRLLSDRFSAERPKGSFSTLEIQRTEQGDSAMYLCASSLGPTSYEQYFGPGTRLTVT.

The chain couples TRBV6-5 to TRBJ1-3; D gene unclear. From germline, CDR1 is MNHEY and CDR2 SVGAGI. V dropped 8 bases and J dropped 4 bases, with 15 bases sitting between them. CDR3 size: 14 residues. Here the CDR3 reads CASRASRTGNTIYF. CDR3 coding DNA: TGTGCCAGCCGGGCCAGCAGAACAGGAAACACCATATATTTT.

V usage is TRBV18 and J usage is TRBJ2-7; 10 bases align to TRBD2. Germline V gene sequence: CDR1 KGHSH, CDR2 LQKENI. With V trimmed by 3 bases and J by 5 bases, 4 bases remained unmatched. The CDR3 loop spans 14 amino acids. Here the CDR3 DNA reads TGTGCCAGCTCACCCCTAGCGGGAGTGAACGAGCAGTACTTC. Translated, it gives CASSPLAGVNEQYF.

The chain recombines TRBV30 with TRBJ2-7; D is ambiguous. Trimming removed 7 bases from V and 2 bases from J, with 9 bases in between. The CDR3 has 11 residues. Germline loops: CDR1 GTSNPN, CDR2 SVGIG (reference sequence). The CDR3 loop reads CAYKSTYEQYF. In nucleotides, the CDR3 is TGTGCCTACAAATCCACCTACGAGCAGTACTTC.

The chain uses TRBV5-6 and TRBJ2-2; D is tentatively TRBD1 or TRBD2 (6 bases each). Germline V gene data show CDR1 as SGHDT and CDR2 as YYEEEE. The CDR3 contains 16 residues. V was trimmed by 4 bases and J by 4 bases, leaving 17 bases between them. Written as DNA, the CDR3 is TGTGCCAGCAGCCAAAATTGGGGGGCGTTCACCGGGGAGCTGTTTTTT. It specifies CASSQNWGAFTGELFF.

The rearrangement joins TRBV15 to TRBJ2-3; D ambiguous. V lost 0 bases and J 4 bases, leaving 11 bases between the germline ends. CDR3 length equals 15 residues. Germline V CDR1 and CDR2: LNHNV, YYDKDF (reference sequence). Written as DNA, the CDR3 is TGTGCCACCAGCAGAGATCGACCTGGCGCAGATACGCAGTATTTT. It is translated as CATSRDRPGADTQYF. Variable domain in full (rest from reference TRBV15 and TRBJ2-3): DAMVIQNPRYQVTQFGKPVTLSCSQTLNHNVMYWYQQKSSQAPKLLFHYYDKDFNNEADTPDNFQSRRPNTSFCFLDIRSPGLGDTAMYLCATSRDRPGADTQYFGPGTRLTVL.

This chain joins TRBV7-9 and TRBJ1-4; D gene ambiguous. Trimming stripped 2 bases from V and 8 bases from J, with 15 bases between. Per germline, CDR1 SEHNR and CDR2 FQNEAQ (reference sequence). CDR3 size: 15 residues. CDR3 sequence reads: CASSLTASETEKLFF. CDR3 DNA sequence: TGTGCCAGCAGCTTAACAGCGTCAGAAACGGAAAAACTGTTTTTT.

The chain is built from TRBV7-6 and TRBJ2-3; possibly TRBD1 for D (6 bases). From germline, CDR1 is SGHVS and CDR2 FNYEAQ. There are 14 residues in the CDR3. Trimming stripped 2 bases from V and 2 bases from J, with 8 bases between. The CDR3 reads CASSLRGHTDTQYF. The CDR3 DNA sequence: TGTGCCAGCAGCTTACGGGGACACACAGATACGCAGTATTTT.

This chain links TRBV19 with TRBJ2-1, with a tentative D call TRBD2 (7 bases). Germline V lookup: CDR1 LNHDA, CDR2 SQIVND (reference sequence). Trimming pared 5 bases from V and 8 bases from J, leaving 16 bases between. The CDR3 is 14 amino acids. DNA of the CDR3: TGTGCCAGTAGTCAGCTGGGGGCGGGGGATGAGCAGTTCTTC. It translates to CASSQLGAGDEQFF. Together with reference TRBV19 and TRBJ2-1, the CDR3 gives the full variable domain: DGGITQSPKYLFRKEGQNVTLSCEQNLNHDAMYWYRQDPGQGLRLIYYSQIVNDFQKGDIAEGYSVSREKKESFPLTVTSAQKNPTAFYLCASSQLGAGDEQFFGPGTRLTVL.

V gene TRBV19 combines with J gene TRBJ2-5, with a possible D match to TRBD1 (5 bases). This CDR3 comprises 16 residues. Germline CDR1 reads LNHDA; CDR2 reads SQIVND (reference sequence). Deletions cut 5 bases from V and 1 base from J, with 17 bases between. Here the CDR3 reads CASSRQGGLFQETQYF. The CDR3 nucleotides read TGTGCCAGTAGTCGTCAGGGTGGGTTGTTCCAAGAGACCCAGTACTTC.

CDR3 in amino acids: CASSSDISSYEQYF. For the CDR3, the DNA is TGTGCCAGCAGCTCGGACATAAGCTCCTACGAGCAGTACTTC. V is TRBV7-8 and J is TRBJ2-7, with D perhaps TRBD1 (5 bases). The CDR3 totals 14 residues. V lost 4 bases and J 0 bases, leaving 10 bases between the germline ends. Germline CDR1 SGHVS, CDR2 FQNEAQ.

This chain joins TRBV10-3 and TRBJ1-1; TRBD1 might be the D (6 bases). This CDR3 is built from 12 residues. In germline, CDR1 is ENHRY, CDR2 SYGVKD. The V and J ends lost 2 bases and 5 bases respectively, with 6 bases between them. For the CDR3, the DNA is TGTGCCATCAGTGAGAGGGGGACTGAAGCTTTCTTT. Encoded protein: CAISERGTEAFF.

This clone is a singleton in its sample. The V call is TRBV28, the J call TRBJ1-2; the D is unclear. Trimming shortened V by 5 bases and J by 6 bases, and 16 bases separated the two germline ends. This CDR3 has 14 residues. Germline lookup yields CDR1 MDHEN and CDR2 SYDVKM. The CDR3 loop is CASSTKATFDGYTF. The CDR3 bases are TGTGCCAGCAGTACGAAGGCCACGTTCGATGGCTACACCTTC.

The rearrangement links TRBV5-6 to TRBJ2-7, with TRBD1 as a possible D gene (5 bases). Trimming shortened V by 4 bases and J by 0 bases, and 17 bases separated the two germline ends. This CDR3 has 16 residues. Germline V gene sequence: CDR1 SGHDT, CDR2 YYEEEE. The CDR3 protein is CASSRYQGLSSYEQYF. Written as DNA, the CDR3 is TGTGCCAGCAGCCGCTACCAGGGTTTGAGCTCCTACGAGCAGTACTTC.

The chain combines TRBV15 with TRBJ1-2; D gene ambiguous. This CDR3 region has 16 residues. Germline CDR1 is LNHNV and CDR2 is YYDKDF (reference sequence). Deletions cut 3 bases from V and 0 bases from J, with 14 bases between. The CDR3 DNA sequence: TGTGCCACCAGCAGGGAGCTAACTGGGGCTAACTATGGCTACACCTTC. Protein sequence: CATSRELTGANYGYTF.

This clone was seen a handful of times. The chain couples TRBV29-1 to TRBJ1-4, with D maybe TRBD1 (6 bases). CDR1 is SQVTM and CDR2 is ANQGSEA in the germline V gene. V was shortened by 3 bases and J by 5 bases, with 7 bases between the two germline ends. This CDR3 region has 12 residues. The CDR3 nucleotides are TGCAGCGTTGAGGACAGCAATGAAAAACTGTTTTTT. Protein product: CSVEDSNEKLFF.

The V call is TRBV7-6, the J call TRBJ1-4; 8 bases are shared with TRBD1. V lost 4 bases, J lost 8 bases, and 9 bases stayed unmatched. The CDR3 is 15 residues long. Germline CDR1 and CDR2: SGHVS and FNYEAQ. The CDR3 loop is CASSSRTGLNEKLFF. Here the CDR3 DNA reads TGTGCCAGCAGCTCCCGGACAGGGCTTAACGAAAAACTGTTTTTT.

V usage is TRBV5-4 and J usage is TRBJ1-1, with D uncertain. V shed 5 bases and J shed 7 bases, with 21 bases lying between them. Germline loops: CDR1 SGHNT, CDR2 YYREEE (reference sequence). CDR3 length: 15 amino acids. This chain's CDR3 is CASSSRPDVGSEAFF. The CDR3 nucleotides read TGTGCCAGCAGTTCGCGCCCGGACGTGGGAAGTGAAGCTTTCTTT.

The chain recombines TRBV30 with TRBJ2-5, with D hard to call. V lost 2 bases, J lost 1 base, and 11 bases lay in between. The CDR3 totals 14 residues. Looked up from germline, CDR1 is GTSNPN and CDR2 is SVGIG (reference sequence). CDR3 sequence (DNA): TGTGCCTGGAGTTCAGGAAGTGTCCAAGAGACCCAGTACTTC. Protein product: CAWSSGSVQETQYF. The whole variable domain, remainder taken from reference TRBV30 and TRBJ2-5, is SQTIHQWPATLVQPVGSPLSLECTVEGTSNPNLYWYRQAAGRGLQLLFYSVGIGQISSEVPQNLSASRPQDRQFILSSKKLLLSDSGFYLCAWSSGSVQETQYFGPGTRLLVL.

The chain joins TRBV7-9 to TRBJ1-5; perhaps TRBD1 as D (6 bases). The CDR3 extends over 14 amino acids. The germline V gene encodes CDR1 SEHNR and CDR2 FQNEAQ (reference sequence). Trimming shortened V by 4 bases and J by 7 bases, and 14 bases separated the two germline ends. In nucleotides, the CDR3 is TGTGCCAGCAGCTCCATACAGGGAAGCCAGCCCCAGCATTTT. It is translated as CASSSIQGSQPQHF.

The chain has TRBV6-1 and TRBJ2-7; maybe TRBD1 (5 bases). Germline CDR1 reads MNHNS; CDR2 reads SASEGT. Trimming removed 6 bases from V and 5 bases from J, with 20 bases in between. The CDR3 is made up of 15 amino acids. CDR3 nucleotides: TGTGCCAGCAGCTTACAGGAAAGGGGTGCCAACGAGCAGTACTTC. Its protein product is CASSLQERGANEQYF.

The rearrangement joins TRBV9 to TRBJ2-3; 13 bases align to TRBD2. Germline V CDR1 and CDR2: SGDLS, YYNGEE. After removal of 4 bases from V and 3 bases from J, the junction contained 5 bases not matched to a gene. CDR3 size: 16 residues. CDR3 residues: CASSMGLAGWTDTQYF. The CDR3 DNA reads as TGTGCCAGCAGCATGGGACTAGCGGGATGGACAGATACGCAGTATTTT.

The genes are TRBV28 and TRBJ2-3; tentatively, D is TRBD2 (5 bases). The germline gives CDR1 MDHEN, CDR2 SYDVKM. With 3 bases removed from V and 3 bases from J, the gap between germline ends came to 10 bases. CDR3 length: 14 amino acids. CDR3 bases: TGTGCCAGCAGTTTGCGGGCCAGAACAGATACGCAGTATTTT. It specifies CASSLRARTDTQYF.